This is a list of T cell receptor beta chains from one sample in a study of cytomegalovirus exposure and HLA in healthy donors. Only in-frame clones appear in the TCRdb table, and some are missing; sequencing was by immunoSEQ multiplex PCR. The sample has roughly 190,000 clones, 75% to 85% seen once. Sequenced input: PBMCs. Every receptor here comes from a young woman in good health and CMV-seronegative. Each CDR3 is given with its conserved first and last residue. Fields, in order: clone size, V gene, D gene, J gene, CDR3 protein, CDR3 DNA. D genes are given only for firm matches. Size values are once, few and many counts, or a class for expanded clones, and some rows have none.

>NA|TRBV2|TRBD2|TRBJ2-1
CASRARGPGLAGGPNEQFF
TGTGCCAGCAGAGCACGAGGGCCGGGACTAGCGGGGGGGCCCAATGAGCAGTTCTTC
>NA|TRBV6-4|NA|TRBJ1-2
CASSGPWDGRDGYTF
TGTGCCAGCAGTGGTCCCTGGGACGGGAGGGATGGCTACACCTTC
>NA|TRBV11-1|NA|TRBJ2-5
CASSLGQGETQYF
TGTGCCAGCAGCTTAGGCCAGGGCGAGACCCAGTACTTC
>NA|TRBV4-2|TRBD2|TRBJ2-1
CASSQDFGTSGMNEQFF
TGTGCCAGCAGCCAAGATTTTGGGACTAGCGGTATGAATGAGCAGTTCTTC
>NA|TRBV6-1|TRBD2|TRBJ2-1
CASGTSQRQWEQFF
TGTGCCAGTGGGACTAGTCAGCGCCAATGGGAGCAGTTCTTC
>NA|TRBV29-1|TRBD2|TRBJ2-5
CSVGSGGAGRETQYF
TGCAGCGTTGGGAGCGGGGGTGCGGGGAGAGAGACCCAGTACTTC
>NA|TRBV7-8|TRBD1|TRBJ1-6
CASSLLGGGYNSPLHF
TGTGCCAGCAGCTTATTAGGGGGCGGATATAATTCACCCCTCCACTTT
>NA|TRBV6-5|TRBD1|TRBJ2-7
CASSPTGQNYEQYF
TGTGCCAGCAGTCCCACGGGACAGAACTACGAGCAGTACTTC
>few|TRBV9|TRBD2|TRBJ2-1
CASSAPGLAYQEQFF
TGTGCCAGCAGCGCTCCGGGACTAGCTTACCAAGAGCAGTTCTTC
>NA|TRBV5-1|TRBD1|TRBJ1-5
CASRRDRDSNQPQHF
TGCGCCAGCAGAAGGGACAGGGATAGCAATCAGCCCCAGCATTTT
>NA|TRBV7-9|NA|TRBJ2-1
CASSLSEGLAVNEQFF
TGTGCCAGCAGCTTAAGTGAGGGACTGGCTGTAAATGAGCAGTTCTTC
>NA|TRBV7-6|TRBD1|TRBJ2-7
CASSLGRTGSYEQYF
TGTGCCAGCAGCTTAGGCAGGACAGGGAGCTACGAGCAGTACTTC
>NA|TRBV13|NA|TRBJ1-1
CASSYGSLNPAFF
TGTGCCAGCAGTTACGGGAGCCTGAATCCAGCTTTCTTT
>NA|TRBV4-2|NA|TRBJ2-5
CASSQEKHQETQYF
TGTGCCAGCAGCCAAGAGAAGCACCAAGAGACCCAGTACTTC
>NA|TRBV6-4|NA|TRBJ1-4
CASRKDTLNEKLFF
TGTGCCAGCAGGAAGGACACATTGAATGAAAAACTGTTTTTT
>NA|TRBV6-1|TRBD1|TRBJ2-3
CASSRTGGLDTQYF
TGTGCCAGCAGCCGGACAGGGGGCTTGGATACGCAGTATTTT
>NA|TRBV6-6|NA|TRBJ2-1
CASRRQAPMGEQFF
TGTGCCAGCAGAAGACAGGCGCCGATGGGGGAGCAGTTCTTC
>NA|TRBV5-1|TRBD2|TRBJ2-7
CASNPGTSGTREQYF
TGCGCCAGCAACCCCGGGACTAGCGGGACGAGGGAGCAGTACTTC
>NA|TRBV7-9|NA|TRBJ2-3
CASSLSSPSTDTQYF
TGTGCCAGCAGCTTAAGTAGTCCTAGCACAGATACGCAGTATTTT
>NA|TRBV18|TRBD1|TRBJ2-2
CASSPVAQGIPGELFF
TGTGCCAGCTCACCGGTAGCACAGGGGATCCCCGGGGAGCTGTTTTTT
>NA|TRBV28|NA|TRBJ1-5
CASSNDRYNQPQHF
TGTGCCAGCAGTAACGACAGGTACAATCAGCCCCAGCATTTT
>NA|TRBV2|TRBD1|TRBJ2-1
CAGQGQEYNEQFF
TGTGCCGGACAGGGACAGGAGTACAATGAGCAGTTCTTC
>NA|TRBV11-2|NA|TRBJ1-2
CASSLDSGQRGYTF
TGTGCCAGCAGCTTAGATTCTGGCCAGCGTGGCTACACCTTC
>NA|TRBV19|TRBD1|TRBJ2-5
CASSIDRGGETQYF
TGTGCCAGTAGTATCGACAGGGGGGGAGAGACCCAGTACTTC
>NA|TRBV6-5|NA|TRBJ2-1
CASSYDRSSYNEQFF
TGTGCCAGCAGTTACGACAGAAGCTCCTACAATGAGCAGTTCTTC
>NA|TRBV28|NA|TRBJ1-2
CASSLLGGFYGYTF
TGTGCCAGCAGTTTACTTGGGGGCTTCTATGGCTACACCTTC
>NA|TRBV7-9|NA|TRBJ2-5
CASKARDFQETQYF
TGTGCCAGCAAAGCACGGGACTTCCAAGAGACCCAGTACTTC
>NA|TRBV7-7|TRBD1|TRBJ2-7
CASSLGTGGSYEQYF
TGTGCCAGCAGCTTAGGGACAGGGGGTTCCTACGAGCAGTACTTC
>NA|TRBV19|TRBD1|TRBJ2-1
CASSIGQGAYNEQFF
TGTGCCAGTAGTATAGGCCAGGGGGCTTACAATGAGCAGTTCTTC
>NA|TRBV9|NA|TRBJ1-2
CASSEGQSYGYTF
TGTGCCAGCAGCGAAGGACAATCCTATGGCTACACCTTC
>NA|TRBV4-2|TRBD2|TRBJ2-1
CASSHATGGSSYNEQFF
TGTGCCAGCAGCCACGCGACGGGGGGGAGCTCCTACAATGAGCAGTTCTTC
>NA|TRBV6-5|NA|TRBJ1-5
CASSPRGNQPQHF
TGTGCCAGCAGTCCACGGGGGAATCAGCCCCAGCATTTT
>NA|TRBV6-5|NA|TRBJ2-2
CASSYSRGPGELFF
TGTGCCAGCAGTTACTCGAGAGGGCCCGGGGAGCTGTTTTTT
>NA|TRBV19|TRBD2|TRBJ2-3
CASSPRTSGGTDTQYF
TGTGCCAGTAGTCCTCGGACTAGCGGGGGCACAGATACGCAGTATTTT
>few|TRBV2|NA|TRBJ2-7
CASSIVQYAPYEQYF
TGTGCCAGCAGTATTGTCCAGTACGCCCCCTACGAGCAGTACTTC
>NA|TRBV5-6|NA|TRBJ2-7
CASSLWGGHEQYF
TGTGCCAGCAGCTTGTGGGGGGGGCACGAGCAGTACTTC
>NA|TRBV28|TRBD1|TRBJ2-7
CASSFGQGYEQYF
TGTGCCAGCAGTTTCGGACAGGGCTACGAGCAGTACTTC
>NA|TRBV28|NA|TRBJ2-7
CASTPQGRAYEQYF
TGTGCCAGCACTCCACAGGGACGTGCCTACGAGCAGTACTTC
>NA|TRBV11-2|TRBD2|TRBJ2-4
CASSRLAGGGSKNIQYF
TGTGCCAGCAGCAGACTAGCGGGAGGTGGGTCCAAAAACATTCAGTACTTC
>once|TRBV29-1|TRBD1|TRBJ2-1
CSASWTGSNNEQFF
TGCAGCGCTTCTTGGACAGGATCGAACAATGAGCAGTTCTTC
>NA|TRBV5-1|TRBD1|TRBJ1-2
CASSSNPGQGTYYGYTF
TGCGCCAGCAGCTCGAATCCGGGACAGGGGACCTACTATGGCTACACCTTC
>NA|TRBV27|NA|TRBJ2-7
CATRLADSYEQYF
TGTGCCACCCGATTAGCGGACTCCTACGAGCAGTACTTC
>NA|TRBV2|TRBD1|TRBJ2-7
CASSNPGQGEYEQYF
TGTGCCAGCAGTAACCCAGGACAGGGAGAATACGAGCAGTACTTC
>NA|TRBV14|NA|TRBJ2-1
CASNPLTSYNEQFF
TGTGCCAGCAACCCGCTGACTTCCTACAATGAGCAGTTCTTC
>NA|TRBV6-5|NA|TRBJ2-3
CASSLGVRDGTDTQYF
TGTGCCAGCAGTTTGGGGGTGCGGGACGGCACAGATACGCAGTATTTT
>NA|TRBV30|TRBD1|TRBJ1-5
CAWSETGYSNQPQHF
TGTGCCTGGAGTGAGACAGGGTACAGCAATCAGCCCCAGCATTTT
>NA|TRBV19|TRBD1|TRBJ2-7
CASSPTGYPSYEQYF
TGTGCCAGTAGTCCGACAGGGTACCCCTCCTACGAGCAGTACTTC
>NA|TRBV2|NA|TRBJ1-5
CASNQGRGNQPQHF
TGTGCCAGCAATCAAGGGCGGGGCAATCAGCCCCAGCATTTT
>NA|TRBV27|NA|TRBJ2-7
CASRPFSGTYEQYF
TGTGCCAGCAGACCCTTTAGCGGTACCTACGAGCAGTACTTC
>NA|TRBV29-1|NA|TRBJ2-5
CSGLRVETQYF
TGCAGCGGACTCAGGGTTGAGACCCAGTACTTC
>NA|TRBV19|TRBD1|TRBJ1-6
CASTPGTGNSPLHF
TGTGCCAGTACCCCCGGGACAGGGAATTCACCCCTCCACTTT
>NA|TRBV27|NA|TRBJ1-4
CASSLSSRGTLEKLFF
TGTGCCAGCAGTTTATCTTCACGGGGAACTCTTGAAAAACTGTTTTTT